This T cell receptor beta chain was profiled in a study of beta chain features in type 1 diabetes. As for this clone: Its antigen is unknown.

Sequencing targeted expressed TCRB transcripts, as all isolated RNA had been reverse transcribed. Deep immunoSEQ sequencing covered naive, central memory and regulatory T cell samples. Sequencing was performed with immunoSEQ multiplex PCR; in TCRdb, only in-frame clones are kept and a portion is missing. Of some 190,000 clones detected, less than 10% appear once; the ten largest clones hold 0.5%. This CDR3 has 16 residues. The germline CDR1 and CDR2 sequences are MDHEN and SYDVKM. V lost 5 bases to trimming and J lost 5 bases; unmatched junction nucleotides: 10. Study conclusions and caveats: TCRB CDR3s were moderately but significantly shorter in Type 1 diabetes patients in all four CD4+ subsets.

V usage is TRBV28 and J usage is TRBJ2-5, with 11 bases that match TRBD2. The receptor comes from a man between 18 and 29 years old with type 1 diabetes. Specimen: central memory CD4+ T cells from blood. CDR3: CASSKPGLAVPETQYF. CDR3 DNA sequence: TGTGCCAGCAGTAAGCCGGGACTAGCGGTCCCGGAGACCCAGTACTTC.